This T cell receptor beta chain was recovered during a study of blood T cell repertoires in COVID-19. Overall study context: The cDNA or gDNA used as material had been derived from T cells, B-cell-depleted T cells, or PBMCs.

The germline CDR1 and CDR2 sequences are SGHTA and FQGNSA. The CDR3 sequence is 15 residues long. Trimming removed 5 bases from V and 4 bases from J; junction bases left unmatched: 6. Authors' data handling: By means of reference gene primer amplification, nucleated cell counts were estimated. The repertoire was sequenced with immunoSEQ multiplex PCR; TCRdb's copy has only in-frame clones and lacks some. V, J and clone size are those of that table, while D and trimming were read from the DNA. The repertoire holds roughly 38,000 clones, with 90% as singletons. Sequencing was done on a sample of peripheral blood. The clonotype was recovered from an older man with acute or convalescent COVID-19. The chain has TRBV7-2 and TRBJ1-5; the match to TRBD1 covers 9 bases. CDR3 amino acids: CASSPGTGLNQPQHF. CDR3 bases: TGTGCCAGCAGCCCAGGGACAGGGTTAAATCAGCCCCAGCATTTT.